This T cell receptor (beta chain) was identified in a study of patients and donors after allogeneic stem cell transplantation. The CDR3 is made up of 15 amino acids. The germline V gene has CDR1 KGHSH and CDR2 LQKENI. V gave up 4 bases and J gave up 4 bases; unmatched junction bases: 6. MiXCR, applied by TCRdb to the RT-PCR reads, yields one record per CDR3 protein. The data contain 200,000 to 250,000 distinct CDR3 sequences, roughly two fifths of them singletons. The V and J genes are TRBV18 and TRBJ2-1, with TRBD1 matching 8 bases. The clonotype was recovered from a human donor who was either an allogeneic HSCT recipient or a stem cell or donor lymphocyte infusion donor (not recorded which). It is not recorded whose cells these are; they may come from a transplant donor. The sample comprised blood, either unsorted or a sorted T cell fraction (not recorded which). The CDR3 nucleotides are TGTGCCAGCTCACGTTCAGGGGGCACGTACAATGAGCAGTTCTTC. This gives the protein CASSRSGGTYNEQFF.